Listed below are T cell receptor beta chains from one sample, sequenced in a study of T cell responses to AZD1222 COVID-19 vaccine. Clones were sequenced by immunoSEQ multiplex PCR, and TCRdb holds only the in-frame ones, with some missing. The sample carries 150,000 to 200,000 clones, around 92% recorded once. The input for sequencing was peripheral blood, taken on day 0 of AZD1222 vaccination. Receptors were obtained from an adult in good health. Each CDR3 is given with its conserved first and last residue.

CDR3,V,J
CASSDGRGTGELFF,TRBV10-2,TRBJ2-2
CAIPLAGANTGELFF,TRBV10-3,TRBJ2-2
CATNIGETQYF,TRBV2,TRBJ2-5
CARSRLRRGRSEKLFF,TRBV5-3,TRBJ1-4
CASSLFRGAQPQHF,TRBV5-1,TRBJ1-5
CASSYQGGRSGYTF,TRBV6-5,TRBJ1-2
CASSLAMGYGYTF,TRBV12-3/TRBV12-4,TRBJ1-2
CASSRDLQGNTEAFF,TRBV18,TRBJ1-1
CASSLNAEGDTQYF,TRBV5-1,TRBJ2-3
CASSLLSGGAYNEQFF,TRBV27,TRBJ2-1
CASRLGGGAYNEQFF,TRBV27,TRBJ2-1
CASSSSTGGQTQYF,TRBV7-3,TRBJ2-5
CAISLRPTGTGNTEAFF,TRBV10-3,TRBJ1-1
CASSLYHNQPQHF,TRBV5-6,TRBJ1-5
CASSLTGQGPEAFF,TRBV7-3,TRBJ1-1
CATSDSMNTEAFF,TRBV24-1,TRBJ1-1
CASSRGTGSKTEAFF,TRBV27,TRBJ1-1
CAITSRDGYTGELFF,TRBV10-3,TRBJ2-2
CATAGRGITEAFF,TRBV6-5,TRBJ1-1
CATSDIYEQFF,TRBV24-1,TRBJ2-1
CASSPTGEGNQPQHF,TRBV18,TRBJ1-5
CASSPLGRVSTDTQYF,TRBV4-1,TRBJ2-3
CAISTTGGGTDTQYF,TRBV10-3,TRBJ2-3
CASSQDPAGGRIEQFF,TRBV3-1/TRBV3-2,TRBJ2-1
CASSPTRDYSNQPQHF,TRBV18,TRBJ1-5
CASSIRAGGIDTQYF,TRBV28,TRBJ2-3
CASRLGQDNSPLHF,TRBV3-1/TRBV3-2,TRBJ1-6
CATSRAVNYGYTF,TRBV15,TRBJ1-2
CASSFPLTGIGMNTEAFF,TRBV5-4,TRBJ1-1
CASSAHSSSDEQYF,TRBV9,TRBJ2-7
CATSRERDRTEAFF,TRBV15,TRBJ1-1
CASSQTGTSGGPILAKNIQYF,TRBV4-1,TRBJ2-4
CASSPGTGNTDTQYF,TRBV7-3,TRBJ2-3
CASSQTALTALGYTF,TRBV3-1/TRBV3-2,TRBJ1-2
CSASLPGHSYEQYF,TRBV20-1,TRBJ2-7
CASSLGGRENTYNSPLHF,TRBV27,TRBJ1-6
CSAGEGGGYTF,TRBV20-1,TRBJ1-2
CASSTRTDSPLHF,TRBV7-8,TRBJ1-6
CASRPGTGGNQPQHF,TRBV2,TRBJ1-5
CASSQHLGGQPQHF,TRBV4-1,TRBJ1-5
CASSPPSGAVTEAFF,TRBV5-1,TRBJ1-1
CASSPERGVFDEQFF,TRBV14,TRBJ2-1
CSVMGQPNTEAFF,TRBV29-1,TRBJ1-1
CASSSNTDTQYF,TRBV11-2,TRBJ2-3
CASSGGETEAFF,TRBV5-1,TRBJ1-1
CASSPSWTGGNEQFF,TRBV18,TRBJ2-1
CASKEGGRVGYTF,TRBV28,TRBJ1-2